Listed here are 29 T cell receptor beta chains from one sample, sequenced in a study of cytomegalovirus exposure and HLA in healthy donors. A multiplex PCR was run with 60 Vbeta primers and 13 Jbeta primers. The data were produced by immunoSEQ multiplex PCR, yet TCRdb's version contains in-frame clones alone and is incomplete. The sample gives about 140,000 clones, around two thirds of which show up once; 2.1% is in the top ten. The sequenced sample consisted of PBMCs. These receptors all stem from a woman aged 55-69 years in good health and CMV-seropositive.

CDR3 bases: TGTGCCAGCAGCTTGGAACCAGAATCGAACACTGAAGCTTTCTTT. Amino acids: CASSLEPESNTEAFF. The chain links TRBV5-4 to TRBJ1-1; no clear D. The CDR3 runs 15 residues. Trimming pared 0 bases from V and 1 base from J, leaving 10 bases between. Germline assignment: CDR1 SGHNT and CDR2 YYREEE (reference sequence).

This clone was observed a handful of times. The chain links TRBV29-1 to TRBJ2-1, with D possibly being TRBD1 (6 bases). CDR1 and CDR2 from the germline V gene are SQVTM and ANQGSEA. The CDR3 extends over 14 amino acids. The germline V and J ends were trimmed by 6 bases and 1 base, with 13 bases remaining between them. This CDR3 reads CSVRPRGSYNEQFF. The CDR3, as DNA: TGCAGCGTACGCCCCAGGGGTTCCTACAATGAGCAGTTCTTC.

The V and J genes are TRBV11-2 and TRBJ2-2, with 7 bases aligning to TRBD2. Germline V lookup: CDR1 SGHAT, CDR2 FQNNGV. The CDR3 is made up of 16 amino acids. The trim removed 1 base at V and 7 bases at J, leaving 9 bases unmatched. The DNA for the CDR3 is TGTGCCAGCAGCTTAGTGGAGGGCGGGACTATCGGGGAGCTGTTTTTT. This codes for CASSLVEGGTIGELFF.

The rearrangement joins TRBV27 to TRBJ2-5; unclear D gene. The end of the DNA is better explained by TRBJ2-7, so the J call may be wrong. Germline lookup yields CDR1 MNHEY and CDR2 SMNVEV (reference sequence). The CDR3 has 10 residues. CDR3 DNA sequence: TGTGCCAGCACTACGTACGAGCAGTACTTC. Its protein is CASTTYEQYF.

This CDR3 is CASSPEFRPRETQYF. CDR3 nucleotides: TGTGCCAGCTCACCGGAGTTTAGGCCGCGAGAGACCCAGTACTTC. The chain is built from TRBV18 and TRBJ2-5; D is unclear. Trimming removed 3 bases at V and 4 bases at J, with 15 bases between. Looked up from germline, CDR1 is KGHSH and CDR2 is LQKENI. This CDR3 has 15 amino acids.

The V call is TRBV6-1, the J call TRBJ2-5, with D possibly being TRBD2 (6 bases). V shed 4 bases and J shed 1 base, with 10 bases lying between them. CDR1 is MNHNS, CDR2 SASEGT, per germline. The CDR3 totals 14 residues. CDR3 DNA sequence: TGTGCCAGCAGTGCCGGGAGAGCCCAAGAGACCCAGTACTTC. It encodes CASSAGRAQETQYF.

The rearrangement uses TRBV15 and TRBJ2-1; 7 bases fit TRBD2. Germline loops: CDR1 LNHNV, CDR2 YYDKDF (reference sequence). Unmatched junction bases numbered 11, after V lost 0 bases and J lost 3 bases. CDR3 length: 18 residues. For the CDR3, the DNA is TGTGCCACCAGCAGAGATGTCCGGCTAGCGGACCTCTACAATGAGCAGTTCTTC. This gives the protein CATSRDVRLADLYNEQFF.

V is TRBV19 and J is TRBJ1-2; 9 nucleotides match TRBD1. Trimming at V came to 4 bases and at J to 4 bases, leaving 10 bases not matched to a gene. From germline, CDR1 is LNHDA and CDR2 SQIVND (reference sequence). This CDR3 region has 16 residues. The CDR3 spells CASSTRTGARGYGYTF. CDR3 coding DNA: TGTGCCAGTAGTACTAGGACAGGGGCTCGGGGCTATGGCTACACCTTC.

The chain couples TRBV29-1 to TRBJ2-6; D not resolved. This CDR3 has 13 amino acids. V lost 3 bases and J 3 bases, leaving 6 bases between the germline ends. CDR1 is SQVTM and CDR2 is ANQGSEA in the germline V gene. Written as DNA, the CDR3 is TGCAGCGTTGATTCGGTTGGGGCCAACGTCCTGACTTTC. Protein sequence: CSVDSVGANVLTF.

Only one count was recorded for this clone. The chain has TRBV10-3 and TRBJ2-5; tentative D call: TRBD1 (6 bases). The germline CDR1 and CDR2 sequences are ENHRY and SYGVKD. The CDR3 has 13 amino acids. Between the trimmed V and J ends, which lost 4 bases and 4 bases, there was a span of 10 bases. The chain's CDR3 is CAISVGRGETQYF. DNA for the CDR3: TGTGCCATCAGTGTTGGCAGGGGAGAGACCCAGTACTTC.

The V call is TRBV6-6, the J call TRBJ1-5; D gene unclear. The germline CDR1 and CDR2 sequences are MNHNY and SVGAGI (reference sequence). The CDR3 extends over 15 amino acids. V was clipped by 0 bases and J by 1 base, with 7 bases between them. Here the CDR3 DNA reads TGTGCCAGCAGTTACTCCCCTAAGAGCAATCAGCCCCAGCATTTT. Residues: CASSYSPKSNQPQHF.

This sequence joins TRBV14 and TRBJ2-3; TRBD2 aligns across 8 bases. Germline-derived CDR1 and CDR2 are SGHDN and FVKESK. The V gene end was trimmed by 1 base and the J gene end by 6 bases; junction bases not matched to a gene: 9. The CDR3 runs to 16 residues. CDR3 DNA: TGTGCCAGCAGCCAAGGAGCGGGAGAAATGATTGATACGCAGTATTTT. Its protein product is CASSQGAGEMIDTQYF.

The genes are TRBV7-2 and TRBJ1-1; no reliable D call. V was shortened by 5 bases and J by 0 bases, with 13 bases between the two germline ends. The CDR3 contains 15 residues. CDR1 is SGHTA, CDR2 FQGNSA, per germline. CDR3 region: CASSPGGIMNTEAFF. The CDR3 coding sequence is TGTGCCAGCAGCCCAGGAGGGATAATGAACACTGAAGCTTTCTTT. Looking up the rest from reference TRBV7-2 and TRBJ1-1 gives the full variable domain: GAGVSQSPSNKVTEKGKDVELRCDPISGHTALYWYRQSLGQGLEFLIYFQGNSAPDKSGLPSDRFSAERTGGSVSTLTIQRTQQEDSAVYLCASSPGGIMNTEAFFGQGTRLTVV.

The chain has TRBV10-3 and TRBJ2-3; TRBD2 matches 10 bases. The ends lost 6 bases at V and 1 base at J; junction bases unmatched: 1. This CDR3 is 14 amino acids long. Germline values: CDR1 ENHRY, CDR2 SYGVKD. CDR3 sequence reads: CAISLAGGTDTQYF. As DNA, the CDR3 is TGTGCCATCAGCCTAGCGGGGGGCACAGATACGCAGTATTTT.

The chain couples TRBV5-4 to TRBJ2-1; 8 bases match TRBD2. This CDR3 is built from 15 residues. V lost 5 bases, J lost 3 bases, and 7 bases stayed unmatched. Germline V lookup: CDR1 SGHNT, CDR2 YYREEE (reference sequence). The CDR3 DNA is TGTGCCAGCAGTTGGACTAGCAGCAGCTACAATGAGCAGTTCTTC. Amino acids: CASSWTSSSYNEQFF.

Ten or more counts support this clone. This rearrangement joins TRBV7-2 to TRBJ1-3; TRBD1 aligns across 7 bases. Germline assignment: CDR1 SGHTA and CDR2 FQGNSA. This CDR3 is 18 amino acids long. The trim removed 3 bases at V and 0 bases at J, leaving 11 bases unmatched. The CDR3 spells CASSFGQRDRSSGNTIYF. The CDR3 nucleotides read TGTGCCAGCAGCTTCGGCCAAAGGGACAGATCCTCTGGAAACACCATATATTTT.

V and J are TRBV10-3 and TRBJ2-7, with a tentative D call TRBD1 (5 bases). Germline CDR1 ENHRY, CDR2 SYGVKD. V was cut by 3 bases and J by 2 bases, with 17 bases left in between. CDR3 length: 16 amino acids. The CDR3 sequence: CAISDHRRTLTYEQYF. Written as DNA, the CDR3 is TGTGCCATCAGTGATCACAGGCGAACCTTAACCTACGAGCAGTACTTC.

The gene calls are TRBV2 and TRBJ1-5; TRBD1 matches at 7 bases. Germline V gene lookup returns CDR1 SNHLY and CDR2 FYNNEI. The CDR3 totals 15 residues. The junction had 6 bases not matched to a gene; V was cut back by 7 bases and J by 0 bases. The chain's CDR3 is CASNSGQVSNQPQHF. DNA of the CDR3: TGTGCCAGCAATTCCGGACAGGTTAGCAATCAGCCCCAGCATTTT.

This clone was found a few times. The chain links TRBV6-5 to TRBJ2-1; 8 bases map to TRBD1. The CDR3 covers 14 residues. With V trimmed by 6 bases and J by 1 base, 2 bases remained unmatched. Germline CDR1 reads MNHEY; CDR2 reads SVGAGI. The chain's CDR3 is CASRGTGSYNEQFF. The CDR3 nucleotides read TGTGCCAGCAGGGGGACAGGATCCTACAATGAGCAGTTCTTC.

The chain couples TRBV5-1 to TRBJ2-5; 10 bases align to TRBD1. J gave up 5 bases and V 4 bases, and 8 bases lay outside the gene matches. The CDR3 consists of 15 residues. CDR1 is SGHRS, CDR2 YFSETQ, per germline. The CDR3 DNA is TGCGCCAGCAGCAGGACAGGGGGAAGCGGGGAGACCCAGTACTTC. Translating it yields CASSRTGGSGETQYF.

The chain is built from TRBV7-8 and TRBJ1-5, with D possibly TRBD1 on 6 matching bases. CDR3 size: 15 residues. Trimming removed 5 bases at V and 0 bases at J, with 11 bases between. The germline V gene encodes CDR1 SGHVS and CDR2 FQNEAQ. CDR3 DNA: TGTGCCAGCAGCCCGAGACAGGTTAGCAATCAGCCCCAGCATTTT. This codes for CASSPRQVSNQPQHF.

The chain couples TRBV30 to TRBJ1-1, with 9 bases aligning to TRBD1. CDR1 GTSNPN and CDR2 SVGIG come from the germline V gene (reference sequence). The CDR3 covers 16 residues. After removal of 3 bases from V and 8 bases from J, the junction contained 16 bases not matched to a gene. The CDR3, as DNA: TGTGCCTGGAGGCGAACAGGGGGCCAAAATTTCAGAGAAGCTTTCTTT. This sequence encodes CAWRRTGGQNFREAFF.

This rearrangement joins TRBV6-5 to TRBJ2-1; the match to TRBD1 covers 9 bases. CDR3 size: 15 residues. Germline trimming cut 5 bases from V and 7 bases from J; bases unmatched to any gene: 9. Per the germline V gene, CDR1 is MNHEY and CDR2 is SVGAGI. CDR3 amino acids: CASSPAGTGRNEQFF. In DNA form, the CDR3 reads TGTGCCAGCAGTCCAGCCGGGACAGGGCGTAATGAGCAGTTCTTC.

This clone was detected a few times. The DNA of the CDR3 is TGTGCCAGCAGTGAGTCGGTCACAGGGGCTGAAGCTTTCTTT. It is translated as CASSESVTGAEAFF. The chain uses TRBV6-4 and TRBJ1-1; 7 bases agree with TRBD1. Germline CDR1 is MRHNA and CDR2 is SNTAGT. V shed 3 bases, J shed 6 bases, and the junction held 7 bases outside the gene matches. The CDR3 spans 14 residues.

In DNA form, the CDR3 reads TGTGCCAGCTCACCAAGGCTCGCGGCAGATACGCAGTATTTT. Protein product: CASSPRLAADTQYF. V usage is TRBV18 and J usage is TRBJ2-3; unclear D gene. Germline V gene data show CDR1 as KGHSH and CDR2 as LQKENI. V was clipped by 2 bases and J by 4 bases, with 10 bases between them. This CDR3 contains 14 residues.

The CDR3 coding sequence is TGTGCCAGCAGCATAAACAGGGGGGATACGCAGTATTTT. Protein: CASSINRGDTQYF. The chain couples TRBV11-1 to TRBJ2-3; TRBD1 matches 8 bases. CDR1 SGHAT and CDR2 FQDESV come from the germline V gene (reference sequence). Trimming removed 5 bases from V and 6 bases from J; junction bases left unmatched: 4. The CDR3 consists of 13 residues.

The genes are TRBV28 and TRBJ1-1, with D possibly being TRBD1 (5 bases). In germline, CDR1 is MDHEN, CDR2 SYDVKM. Trimming pared 7 bases from V and 8 bases from J, leaving 14 bases between. CDR3 length: 12 residues. The CDR3 sequence: CASTGELREAFF. The CDR3 DNA follows: TGTGCCAGCACGGGGGAATTGAGGGAAGCTTTCTTT.

The rearrangement uses TRBV6-1 and TRBJ1-3; D unclear. This CDR3 has 15 amino acids. V gave up 0 bases and J gave up 1 base, with 7 bases separating them. Per germline, CDR1 MNHNS and CDR2 SASEGT. The CDR3 protein is CASSEATRSGNTIYF. The CDR3 DNA follows: TGTGCCAGCAGTGAAGCGACAAGATCTGGAAACACCATATATTTT.

V usage is TRBV5-1 and J usage is TRBJ2-7, with 9 positions matching TRBD2. Germline V lookup: CDR1 SGHRS, CDR2 YFSETQ. V dropped 4 bases and J dropped 7; count of bases not matched to a gene: 12. The CDR3 length is 15 residues. This CDR3 is CASSPLAGGDGEQYF. DNA of the CDR3: TGCGCCAGCAGCCCCCTTGCGGGAGGGGACGGGGAGCAGTACTTC.